Listed here are 18 T cell receptor beta chains from one sample, sequenced in a study of blood T cell repertoires in COVID-19. Clones were read by immunoSEQ multiplex PCR, and TCRdb kept only the in-frame ones, dropping some. The sample yields about 150,000 clones, around 84% seen once. The sample taken for sequencing was peripheral blood. These TCRs come from a woman between 50 and 59 years old with acute or convalescent COVID-19.

This clone was seen at least ten times. At one of its ends the junction is not consistent with the germline gene, which may arise from a read error. The chain carries TRBV19 and TRBJ2-5; no reliable D call. CDR3 size: 13 residues. Germline V CDR1 and CDR2: LNHDA, SQIVND (reference sequence). The CDR3 loop is CASSVDYQETQYF. The CDR3 DNA follows: TGTGCCAGTAGTGTAGACTACCAAGAGACCCAGTACTTC.

The chain carries TRBV5-1 and TRBJ1-3; 8 bases line up with TRBD1. With V trimmed by 4 bases and J by 3 bases, 6 bases remained unmatched. The CDR3 spans 15 residues. Germline-derived CDR1 and CDR2 are SGHRS and YFSETQ. CDR3 sequence (DNA): TGCGCCAGCAGCGGGCCGACAGGGGATGGAAACACCATATATTTT. Translation: CASSGPTGDGNTIYF.

V usage is TRBV7-2 and J usage is TRBJ2-7; TRBD2 aligns across 11 bases. The germline V gene has CDR1 SGHTA and CDR2 FQGNSA. The CDR3 is 14 residues long. Trimming at V came to 3 bases and at J to 9 bases, leaving 7 bases not matched to a gene. The CDR3 DNA reads TGTGCCAGCAGCTTGGCGACTAGCGGGGAACTGCAGTACTTC. This encodes CASSLATSGELQYF.

The V call is TRBV6-5, the J call TRBJ1-5, with a possible D match to TRBD1 (6 bases). Germline CDR1 reads MNHEY; CDR2 reads SVGAGI. V was trimmed by 5 bases and J by 5 bases, leaving 10 bases between them. This CDR3 contains 13 residues. CDR3 amino acids: CASSKQGDQPQHF. The CDR3 DNA sequence: TGTGCCAGCAGTAAACAGGGTGATCAGCCCCAGCATTTT.

This chain joins TRBV6-5 and TRBJ1-2; tentative D call: TRBD1 (6 bases). This CDR3 region has 12 residues. Germline assignment: CDR1 MNHEY and CDR2 SVGAGI. The V and J ends lost 9 bases and 7 bases respectively, with 15 bases between them. The CDR3 spells CASGQYSRGYTF. DNA for the CDR3: TGTGCCAGTGGACAGTACTCCCGTGGCTACACCTTC.

V is TRBV6-5 and J is TRBJ2-7; TRBD1 matches at 7 bases. The V gene's germline CDR1 is MNHEY and CDR2 SVGAGI. The CDR3 sequence is 16 residues long. The J segment lost 4 bases and the V segment lost 1 base, leaving 10 bases of the junction unmatched. The CDR3 here is CASSYLAGTVNYEQYF. CDR3 coding DNA: TGTGCCAGCAGTTACTTAGCCGGGACAGTGAATTACGAGCAGTACTTC.

This chain links TRBV25-1 with TRBJ1-3; no clear D. In germline, CDR1 is MGHDK, CDR2 SYGVNS. V lost 8 bases and J lost 1, with 9 bases in between. The CDR3 spans 13 residues. The CDR3 DNA follows: TGTGCCAGCGCCCGGTATTCTGGAAACACCATATATTTT. Translated, it gives CASARYSGNTIYF.

This chain joins TRBV19 and TRBJ2-7; D possibly corresponds to TRBD1 (5 bases). V was trimmed by 7 bases and J by 3 bases, leaving 10 bases between them. The germline gives CDR1 LNHDA, CDR2 SQIVND (reference sequence). The CDR3 runs 12 residues. Here the CDR3 DNA reads TGTGCCAGTAATCAGGGCGGCTACGAGCAGTACTTC. The encoded protein is CASNQGGYEQYF.

The table lists this clone with a few counts. The rearrangement uses TRBV10-1 and TRBJ2-1; TRBD2 agrees at 7 bases. V lost 3 bases and J lost 5; bases outside the gene matches: 19. The CDR3 contains 19 residues. CDR1 and CDR2 (germline): WNHNN, SYGVQD (reference sequence). The DNA of the CDR3 is TGCGCCAGCAGTGATAAGAAAGCAACTAGCGTATGGACCCACAATGAGCAGTTCTTC. Protein product: CASSDKKATSVWTHNEQFF.

The CDR3 spells CASSQMSGSYNEQFF. For the CDR3, the DNA is TGCGCCAGCAGCCAGATGAGCGGGTCCTACAATGAGCAGTTCTTC. This rearrangement joins TRBV4-3 to TRBJ2-1, with D possibly matching TRBD2 (6 bases). Germline V gene lookup returns CDR1 LGHNA and CDR2 YSLEER. Trimming removed 3 bases from V and 1 base from J, with 10 bases in between. The CDR3 consists of 15 residues.

This clone came up once. The genes are TRBV19 and TRBJ2-7; a weak D match, TRBD2 (5 bases). With 7 bases removed from V and 2 bases from J, the gap between germline ends came to 6 bases. CDR1 is LNHDA and CDR2 is SQIVND in the germline V gene (reference sequence). There are 11 residues in the CDR3. DNA for the CDR3: TGTGCCAGTACCGGGGCCTACGAGCAGTACTTC. It yields the protein CASTGAYEQYF.

In its sample, this clone was seen many times. The chain links TRBV27 to TRBJ2-2; no reliable D call. Germline CDR1 is MNHEY and CDR2 is SMNVEV (reference sequence). V lost 6 bases, J lost 9 bases, and 8 bases lay in between. The CDR3 spans 11 residues. The CDR3 nucleotides are TGTGCCAGCAGCCATGACAGGGAGCTGTTTTTT. Translated, it gives CASSHDRELFF.

The gene calls are TRBV18 and TRBJ1-2; 10 bases match TRBD1. V shed 4 bases, J shed 4 bases, and the junction held 6 bases outside the gene matches. CDR3 length equals 15 residues. From germline, CDR1 is KGHSH and CDR2 LQKENI. The CDR3 bases are TGTGCCAGCTCACAAGACAGGGGGCTTGGCTATGGCTACACCTTC. It specifies CASSQDRGLGYGYTF.

The chain employs TRBV2 and TRBJ2-7; D is uncertain. The CDR3 runs 13 residues. Trimming stripped 5 bases from V and 3 bases from J, with 11 bases between. Germline lookup yields CDR1 SNHLY and CDR2 FYNNEI. The CDR3 loop reads CASSSSPLYEQYF. The DNA for the CDR3 is TGTGCCAGCAGTTCTAGTCCCCTCTACGAGCAGTACTTC.

The V and J genes are TRBV7-8 and TRBJ1-2, with D perhaps matching TRBD1 (5 bases). Deletions cut 2 bases from V and 10 bases from J, with 11 bases between. Germline-derived CDR1 and CDR2 are SGHVS and FQNEAQ. This CDR3 comprises 12 residues. CDR3 loop: CASSLTDNSYTF. The CDR3 coding sequence is TGTGCCAGCAGCTTAACGGACAACTCCTACACCTTC.

This sequence joins TRBV19 and TRBJ1-2, with 9 bases that match TRBD1. CDR3 length: 17 amino acids. V was pared by 5 bases and J by 4 bases, with 14 bases of the junction left unmatched. Germline V gene lookup returns CDR1 LNHDA and CDR2 SQIVND (reference sequence). The CDR3 loop reads CASSARSGTGISYGYTF. As DNA, the CDR3 is TGTGCCAGTAGTGCCCGATCCGGGACAGGGATAAGCTATGGCTACACCTTC.

Worth noting for this clone: In the same sample, other DNA sequences code for this CDR3. The chain couples TRBV18 to TRBJ2-5, with 9 positions matching TRBD1. The germline V gene has CDR1 KGHSH and CDR2 LQKENI. V was pared by 3 bases and J by 5 bases, with 7 bases of the junction left unmatched. The CDR3 contains 15 residues. The CDR3 protein is CASSPRTGAEETQYF. The CDR3 region has the DNA TGTGCCAGCTCACCTAGGACAGGGGCGGAGGAGACCCAGTACTTC.

Comment on this clone: A junction boundary mismatches the germline segment, possibly from a read error. The chain employs TRBV12-3 or TRBV12-4 and TRBJ2-7, with D maybe TRBD1 (6 bases). The CDR3 is 11 residues long. The CDR3, as DNA: TGTGCCAGCAGCCCCGACAGGAGAGTGCACTTC. Protein sequence: CASSPDRRVHF.